The 6 T cell receptor beta chains below all came from one sample that was sequenced in a study of blood T cell repertoires in COVID-19. Profiled with immunoSEQ multiplex PCR; TCRdb holds only in-frame clones, not every one. The data hold roughly 250,000 clones, with roughly four fifths observed a single time. Sequenced input: peripheral blood. The receptors were gathered from a woman between 70 and 85 years old with acute or convalescent COVID-19.

V gene TRBV6-1 combines with J gene TRBJ1-2; no reliable D call. Per the germline V gene, CDR1 is MNHNS and CDR2 is SASEGT. This CDR3 contains 16 residues. V lost 0 bases and J 2 bases, leaving 13 bases between the germline ends. The CDR3 coding sequence is TGTGCCAGCAGTGAAGCCGGGTCCGGGTACAACTATGGCTACACCTTC. Protein product: CASSEAGSGYNYGYTF.

The chain uses TRBV5-1 and TRBJ2-7, with 11 bases that match TRBD1. Trimming took 3 bases from V and 7 from J; bases not matched to a gene: 6. CDR3 size: 14 residues. Germline CDR1 SGHRS, CDR2 YFSETQ. In nucleotides, the CDR3 is TGCGCCAGCAGCTACGGACAGGGGGCGACTGAGCAGTACTTC. Its protein product is CASSYGQGATEQYF.

The gene calls are TRBV2 and TRBJ2-7; 11 bases map to TRBD1. V shed 6 bases and J 2 bases; nucleotides not matched to a gene: 3. Per germline, CDR1 SNHLY and CDR2 FYNNEI. This CDR3 is 14 amino acids long. The DNA for the CDR3 is TGTGCCAGCAGCCCGGGACAGGGGGCCTACGAGCAGTACTTC. Translating gives CASSPGQGAYEQYF.

The count of this clone is one. V is TRBV18 and J is TRBJ1-3; D uncertain. This CDR3 is built from 17 residues. From germline, CDR1 is KGHSH and CDR2 LQKENI. V dropped 2 bases and J dropped 0 bases, with 14 bases sitting between them. CDR3 sequence (DNA): TGTGCCAGCTCACCATGGCAAGACTATGGCTCTGGAAACACCATATATTTT. Residues: CASSPWQDYGSGNTIYF.

The J gene is TRBJ1-2, the V gene TRBV9; tentative D call: TRBD1 (6 bases). CDR3 length: 14 amino acids. The ends were cut back, 0 bases at V and 4 bases at J, with 10 bases in the middle. Per germline, CDR1 SGDLS and CDR2 YYNGEE. CDR3 sequence: CASSVDQGFYGYTF. The DNA of the CDR3 is TGTGCCAGCAGCGTAGACCAGGGGTTCTATGGCTACACCTTC.

This rearrangement joins TRBV2 to TRBJ1-6; D ambiguous. CDR3 length: 15 amino acids. V was shortened by 4 bases and J by 0 bases, with 7 bases between the two germline ends. Germline-derived CDR1 and CDR2 are SNHLY and FYNNEI. The CDR3 here is CASSAGSSYNSPLHF. CDR3 sequence (DNA): TGTGCCAGCAGTGCTGGCAGCTCCTATAATTCACCCCTCCACTTT.